The clone carrying this T cell receptor (beta chain) was found many times. Its antigen is unknown. TCRdb re-derived calls from the reads in MiXCR, one entry per CDR3 protein. The repertoire holds some 310,000 distinct CDR3 sequences, with more than 20% as singletons. These data belong to a study of T cell repertoires in cytomegalovirus infection. Study-wide context: Selection of CMV epitopes for the study included recently identified HLA-C-restricted and well-studied HLA-B-restricted ones. Indications came from public TCR beta signatures; they pointed to CMV infection and to a matching HLA type.

V was cut by 2 bases and J by 11 bases, with 18 bases left in between. The CDR3 contains 14 residues. Germline V gives CDR1 SGHVS, CDR2 FQNEAQ. Points from the study as a whole: The ex vivo response showed dominance by HLA-C-restricted CMV-specific TCR beta clonotypes. The cumulative frequency of public TCR beta families identified carriers of CMV plus the relevant HLA.

This clonotype originated in a human donor in good health (CMV status not recorded). Some clones in this sample may be carry-over from other donors' samples. The chain joins TRBV7-8 to TRBJ1-1; D possibly corresponds to TRBD1 (6 bases). The input for sequencing was cultured PBMCs, taken from culture after CMV antigen stimulation. CDR3 region: CASSLSRQARRAFF. DNA of the CDR3: TGTGCCAGCAGCTTATCGAGACAGGCCCGGAGGGCTTTCTTT. Filled out from reference TRBV7-8 and TRBJ1-1, the complete variable domain reads GAGVSQSPRYKVAKRGQDVALRCDPISGHVSLFWYQQALGQGPEFLTYFQNEAQLDKSGLPSDRFFAERPEGSVSTLKIQRTQQEDSAVYLCASSLSRQARRAFFGQGTRLTVV.